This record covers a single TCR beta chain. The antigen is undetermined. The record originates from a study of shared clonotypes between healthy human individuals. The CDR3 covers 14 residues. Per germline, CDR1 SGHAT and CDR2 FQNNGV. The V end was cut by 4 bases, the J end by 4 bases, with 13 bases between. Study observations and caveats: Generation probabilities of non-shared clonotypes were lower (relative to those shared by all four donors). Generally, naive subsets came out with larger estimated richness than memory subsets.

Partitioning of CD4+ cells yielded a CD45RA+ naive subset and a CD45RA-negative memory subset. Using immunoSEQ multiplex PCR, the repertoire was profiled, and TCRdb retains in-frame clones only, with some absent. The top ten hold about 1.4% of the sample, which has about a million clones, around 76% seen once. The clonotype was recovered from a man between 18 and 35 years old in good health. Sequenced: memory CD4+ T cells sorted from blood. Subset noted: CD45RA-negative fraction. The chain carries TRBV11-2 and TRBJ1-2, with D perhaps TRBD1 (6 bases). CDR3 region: CASSSQRGGYGYTF. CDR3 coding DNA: TGTGCCAGCAGCTCCCAAAGAGGGGGCTATGGCTACACCTTC.